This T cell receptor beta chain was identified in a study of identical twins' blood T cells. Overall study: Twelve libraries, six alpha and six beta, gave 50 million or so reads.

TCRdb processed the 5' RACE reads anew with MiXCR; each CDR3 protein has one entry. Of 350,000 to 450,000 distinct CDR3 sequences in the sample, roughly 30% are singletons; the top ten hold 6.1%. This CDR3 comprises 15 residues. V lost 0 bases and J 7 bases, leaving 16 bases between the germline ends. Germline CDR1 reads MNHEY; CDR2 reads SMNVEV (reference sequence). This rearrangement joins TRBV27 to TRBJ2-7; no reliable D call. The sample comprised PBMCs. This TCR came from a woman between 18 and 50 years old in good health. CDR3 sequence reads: CASSLSHNPGWEQYF. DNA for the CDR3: TGTGCCAGCAGTTTATCCCATAACCCCGGGTGGGAGCAGTACTTC.